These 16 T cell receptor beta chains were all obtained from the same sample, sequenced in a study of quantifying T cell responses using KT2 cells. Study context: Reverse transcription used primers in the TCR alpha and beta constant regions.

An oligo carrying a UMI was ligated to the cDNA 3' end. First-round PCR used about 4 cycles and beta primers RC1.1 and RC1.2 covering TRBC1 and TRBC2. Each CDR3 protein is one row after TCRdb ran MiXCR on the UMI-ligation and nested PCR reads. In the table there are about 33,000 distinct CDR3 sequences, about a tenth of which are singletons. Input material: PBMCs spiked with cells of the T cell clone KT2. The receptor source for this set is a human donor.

CDR3 region: CAWSVRRRVDYGYTF. In DNA form, the CDR3 reads TGTGCCTGGAGTGTACGGCGCAGGGTCGACTATGGCTACACCTTC. The chain links TRBV30 to TRBJ1-2, with a possible D match to TRBD1 (5 bases). Trimming removed 0 bases at V and 3 bases at J, with 14 bases between. The CDR3 has 15 amino acids. Germline lookup yields CDR1 GTSNPN and CDR2 SVGIG (reference sequence).

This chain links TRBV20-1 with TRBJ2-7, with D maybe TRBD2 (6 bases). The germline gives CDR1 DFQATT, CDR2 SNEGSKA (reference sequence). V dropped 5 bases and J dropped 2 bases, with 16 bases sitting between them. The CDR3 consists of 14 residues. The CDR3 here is CSAQGDLTPYEQYF. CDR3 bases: TGCAGTGCTCAAGGGGACTTAACCCCCTACGAGCAGTACTTC.

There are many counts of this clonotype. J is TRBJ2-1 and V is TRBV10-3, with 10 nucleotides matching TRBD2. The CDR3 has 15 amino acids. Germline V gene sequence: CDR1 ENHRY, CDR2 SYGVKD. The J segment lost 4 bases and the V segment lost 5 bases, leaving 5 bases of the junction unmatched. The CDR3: CAISSLAGEYNEQFF. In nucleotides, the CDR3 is TGTGCCATCAGTAGTCTAGCGGGGGAGTACAATGAGCAGTTCTTC.

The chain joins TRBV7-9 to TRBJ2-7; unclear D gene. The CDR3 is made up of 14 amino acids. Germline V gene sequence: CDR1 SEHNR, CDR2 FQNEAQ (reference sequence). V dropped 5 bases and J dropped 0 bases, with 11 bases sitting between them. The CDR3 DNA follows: TGTGCCAGCAGCCTAACTACTTCCTCCTACGAGCAGTACTTC. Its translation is CASSLTTSSYEQYF.

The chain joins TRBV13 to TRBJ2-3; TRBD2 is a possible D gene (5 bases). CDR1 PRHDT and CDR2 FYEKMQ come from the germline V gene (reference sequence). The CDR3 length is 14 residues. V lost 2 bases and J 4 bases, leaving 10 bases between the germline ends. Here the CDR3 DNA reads TGTGCCAGCAGCTTAAGGCTCGGGGCAGATACGCAGTATTTT. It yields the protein CASSLRLGADTQYF. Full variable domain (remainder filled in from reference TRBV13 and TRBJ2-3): AAGVIQSPRHLIKEKRETATLKCYPIPRHDTVYWYQQGPGQDPQFLISFYEKMQSDKGSIPDRFSAQQFSDYHSELNMSSLELGDSALYFCASSLRLGADTQYFGPGTRLTVL.

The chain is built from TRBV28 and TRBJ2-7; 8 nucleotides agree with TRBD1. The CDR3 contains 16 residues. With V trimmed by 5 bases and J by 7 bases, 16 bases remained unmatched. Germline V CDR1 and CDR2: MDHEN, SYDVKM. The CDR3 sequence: CASSPPPGRRTGEQYF. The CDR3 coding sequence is TGTGCCAGCAGTCCGCCCCCCGGCCGGCGGACAGGGGAGCAGTACTTC. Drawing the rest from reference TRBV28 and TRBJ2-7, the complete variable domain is DVKVTQSSRYLVKRTGEKVFLECVQDMDHENMFWYRQDPGLGLRLIYFSYDVKMKEKGDIPEGYSVSREKKERFSLILESASTNQTSMYLCASSPPPGRRTGEQYFGPGTRLTVT.

The CDR3 spells CASSARGLGQPQHF. The CDR3 DNA follows: TGTGCCAGCAGTGCCAGGGGGCTAGGTCAGCCCCAGCATTTT. This rearrangement joins TRBV2 to TRBJ1-5; 8 nucleotides line up with TRBD1. The germline CDR1 and CDR2 sequences are SNHLY and FYNNEI. V gave up 4 bases and J gave up 6 bases; unmatched junction bases: 5. This CDR3 spans 14 amino acids.

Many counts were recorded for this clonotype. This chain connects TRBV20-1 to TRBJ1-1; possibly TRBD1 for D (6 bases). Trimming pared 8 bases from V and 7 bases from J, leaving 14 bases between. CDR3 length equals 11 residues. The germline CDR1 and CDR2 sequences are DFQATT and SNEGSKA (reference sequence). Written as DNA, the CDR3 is TGCAGTAGCACGGCAGGGGATGAAGCTTTCTTT. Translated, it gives CSSTAGDEAFF.

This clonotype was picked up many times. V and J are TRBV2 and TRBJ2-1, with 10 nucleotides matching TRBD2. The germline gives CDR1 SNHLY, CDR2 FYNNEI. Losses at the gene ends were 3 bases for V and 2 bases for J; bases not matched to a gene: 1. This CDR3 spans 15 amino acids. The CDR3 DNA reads TGTGCCAGCAGTGAGACTAGCGGGCCCTACAATGAGCAGTTCTTC. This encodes CASSETSGPYNEQFF.

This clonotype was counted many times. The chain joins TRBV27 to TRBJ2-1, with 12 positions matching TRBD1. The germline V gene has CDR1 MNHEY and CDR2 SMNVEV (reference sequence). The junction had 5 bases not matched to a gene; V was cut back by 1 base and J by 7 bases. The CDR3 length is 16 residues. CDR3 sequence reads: CASSLYGTGGINEQFF. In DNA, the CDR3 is TGTGCCAGCAGTTTATACGGGACAGGGGGCATAAATGAGCAGTTCTTC.

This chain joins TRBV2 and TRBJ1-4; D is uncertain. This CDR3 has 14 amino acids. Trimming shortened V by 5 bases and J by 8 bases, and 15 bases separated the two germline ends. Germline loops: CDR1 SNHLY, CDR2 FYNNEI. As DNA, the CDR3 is TGTGCCAGCAGTATACATCTCCGGAGGGAAAAACTGTTTTTT. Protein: CASSIHLRREKLFF.

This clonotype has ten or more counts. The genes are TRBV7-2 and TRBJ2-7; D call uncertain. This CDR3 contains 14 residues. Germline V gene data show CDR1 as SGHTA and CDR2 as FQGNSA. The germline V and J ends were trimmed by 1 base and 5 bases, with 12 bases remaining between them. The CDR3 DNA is TGTGCCAGCAGCTTAGGGGTATCGAGGAACGAGCAGTACTTC. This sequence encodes CASSLGVSRNEQYF.

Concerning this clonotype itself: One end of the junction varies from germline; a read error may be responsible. Here the CDR3 DNA reads TGCAGTGCTAGGACAGATCCATCGATCACTGAAGCTTTCTTC. This gives the protein CSARTDPSITEAFF. The chain combines TRBV20-1 with TRBJ1-1; D may be TRBD1 (5 bases). Germline loops: CDR1 DFQATT, CDR2 SNEGSKA (reference sequence). CDR3 length: 14 residues.

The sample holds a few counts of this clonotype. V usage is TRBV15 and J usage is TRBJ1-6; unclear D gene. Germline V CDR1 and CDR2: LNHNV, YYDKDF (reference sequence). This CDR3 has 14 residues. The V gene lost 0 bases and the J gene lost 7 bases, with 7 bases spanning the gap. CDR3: CATSRDPENSPLHF. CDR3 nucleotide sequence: TGTGCCACCAGCAGAGATCCAGAGAATTCACCCCTCCACTTT.

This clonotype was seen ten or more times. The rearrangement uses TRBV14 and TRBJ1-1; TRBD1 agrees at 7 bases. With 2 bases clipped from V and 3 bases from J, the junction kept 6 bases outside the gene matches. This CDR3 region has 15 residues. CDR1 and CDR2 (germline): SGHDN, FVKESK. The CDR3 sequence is CASSQRNRGDTEAFF. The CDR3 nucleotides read TGTGCCAGCAGCCAAAGAAACAGGGGTGACACTGAAGCTTTCTTT.

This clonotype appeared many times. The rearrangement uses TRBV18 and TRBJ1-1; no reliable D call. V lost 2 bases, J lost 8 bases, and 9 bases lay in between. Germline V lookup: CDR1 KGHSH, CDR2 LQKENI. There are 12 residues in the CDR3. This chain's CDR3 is CASSPTGPEAFF. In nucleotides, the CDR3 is TGTGCCAGCTCACCAACCGGGCCAGAAGCTTTCTTT.